The T cell receptor (beta chain) under discussion was sequenced for a study of blood T cell repertoires in COVID-19. Study overall: COVID-19 samples, acute and convalescent, were from the United States, Italy and Spain. Sources were T cells, B-cell-depleted T cells, or PBMCs; the material itself was cDNA or gDNA.

Authors' methods: Using reference gene primer amplification, nucleated cell counts were estimated. TCRdb keeps only in-frame clones here, not all; method: immunoSEQ multiplex PCR. D and trimming come from the DNA, and the V and J calls and clone size come from that table. The table lists 200,000 to 250,000 clones, more than 65% of them singletons, with 3.6% in the top ten. CDR3 length equals 15 residues. Looked up from germline, CDR1 is SGHTA and CDR2 is FQGNSA. The J segment lost 7 bases and the V segment lost 4 bases, leaving 10 bases of the junction unmatched. The specimen sequenced was peripheral blood. The J gene is TRBJ1-2, the V gene TRBV7-2, with 9 bases fitting TRBD1. The receptor's source is a woman aged 80 or over with acute or convalescent COVID-19. The CDR3 reads CASSSTIQGARGYTF. The CDR3 DNA reads TGTGCCAGCAGCTCGACGATACAGGGGGCACGTGGCTACACCTTC.